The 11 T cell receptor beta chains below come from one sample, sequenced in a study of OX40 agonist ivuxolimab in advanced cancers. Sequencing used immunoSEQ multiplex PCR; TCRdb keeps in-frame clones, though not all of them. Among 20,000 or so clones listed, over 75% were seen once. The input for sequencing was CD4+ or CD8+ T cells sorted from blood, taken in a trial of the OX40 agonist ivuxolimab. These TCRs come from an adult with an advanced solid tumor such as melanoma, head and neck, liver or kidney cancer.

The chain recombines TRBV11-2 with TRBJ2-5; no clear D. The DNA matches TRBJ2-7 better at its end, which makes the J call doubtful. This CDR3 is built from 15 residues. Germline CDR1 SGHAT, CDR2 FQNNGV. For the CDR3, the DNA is TGTGCCAGCAGCTTAGTACCGGGCTCGGGCTACGAGCAGTACTTC. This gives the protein CASSLVPGSGYEQYF.

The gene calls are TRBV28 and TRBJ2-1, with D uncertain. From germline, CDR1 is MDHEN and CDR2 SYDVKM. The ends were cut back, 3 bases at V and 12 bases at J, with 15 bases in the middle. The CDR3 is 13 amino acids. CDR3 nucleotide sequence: TGTGCCAGCAGTTTGAAGCCGGTTCGGGTGCAGTTCTTC. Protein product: CASSLKPVRVQFF. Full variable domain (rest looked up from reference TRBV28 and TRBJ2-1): DVKVTQSSRYLVKRTGEKVFLECVQDMDHENMFWYRQDPGLGLRLIYFSYDVKMKEKGDIPEGYSVSREKKERFSLILESASTNQTSMYLCASSLKPVRVQFFGPGTRLTVL.

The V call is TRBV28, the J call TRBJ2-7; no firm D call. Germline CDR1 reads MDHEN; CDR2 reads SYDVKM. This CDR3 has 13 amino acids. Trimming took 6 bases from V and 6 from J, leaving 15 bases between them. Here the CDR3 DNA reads TGTGCCAGCAGCTTGTTAGGGTCGGGCGAGCAGTACTTC. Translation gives CASSLLGSGEQYF.

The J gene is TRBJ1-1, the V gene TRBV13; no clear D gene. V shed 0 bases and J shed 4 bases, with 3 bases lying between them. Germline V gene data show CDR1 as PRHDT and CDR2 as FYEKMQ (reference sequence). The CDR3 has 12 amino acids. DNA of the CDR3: TGTGCCAGCAGCTTAGGCGTCACTGAAGCTTTCTTT. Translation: CASSLGVTEAFF. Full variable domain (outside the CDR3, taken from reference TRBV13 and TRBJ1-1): AAGVIQSPRHLIKEKRETATLKCYPIPRHDTVYWYQQGPGQDPQFLISFYEKMQSDKGSIPDRFSAQQFSDYHSELNMSSLELGDSALYFCASSLGVTEAFFGQGTRLTVV.

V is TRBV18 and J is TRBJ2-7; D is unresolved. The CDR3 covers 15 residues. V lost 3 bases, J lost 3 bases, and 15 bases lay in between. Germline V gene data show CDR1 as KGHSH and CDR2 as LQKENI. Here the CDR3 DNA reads TGTGCCAGCTCACCTCCGGGCCTAGGAGACTACGAGCAGTACTTC. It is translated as CASSPPGLGDYEQYF.

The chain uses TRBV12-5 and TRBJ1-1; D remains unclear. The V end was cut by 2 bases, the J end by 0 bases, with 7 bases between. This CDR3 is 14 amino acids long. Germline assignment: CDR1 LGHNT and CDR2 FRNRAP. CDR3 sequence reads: CASGLHIMNTEAFF. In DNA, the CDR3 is TGTGCTAGTGGTTTGCACATCATGAACACTGAAGCTTTCTTT.

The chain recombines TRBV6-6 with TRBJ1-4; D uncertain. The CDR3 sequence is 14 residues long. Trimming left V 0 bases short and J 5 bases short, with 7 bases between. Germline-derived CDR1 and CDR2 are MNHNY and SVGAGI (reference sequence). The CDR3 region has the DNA TGTGCCAGCAGTTACTCGACGGGGAATGAAAAACTGTTTTTT. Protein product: CASSYSTGNEKLFF.

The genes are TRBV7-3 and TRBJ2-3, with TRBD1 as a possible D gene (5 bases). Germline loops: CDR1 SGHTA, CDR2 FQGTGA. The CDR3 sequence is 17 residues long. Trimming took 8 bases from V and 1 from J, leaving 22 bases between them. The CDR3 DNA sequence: TGTGCCAGCCGATCCCTCGCCAGGGTAAGCGGCACAGATACGCAGTATTTT. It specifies CASRSLARVSGTDTQYF.

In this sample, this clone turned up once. CDR3 sequence (DNA): TGTGCCAGCAGCTCGGGACAGGGAGCTAATGAAAAACTGTTTTTT. This encodes CASSSGQGANEKLFF. V gene TRBV5-4 combines with J gene TRBJ1-4; 9 bases line up with TRBD1. The CDR3 is made up of 15 amino acids. Trimming at V came to 3 bases and at J to 3 bases, leaving 3 bases not matched to a gene. The germline CDR1 and CDR2 sequences are SGHNT and YYREEE (reference sequence).

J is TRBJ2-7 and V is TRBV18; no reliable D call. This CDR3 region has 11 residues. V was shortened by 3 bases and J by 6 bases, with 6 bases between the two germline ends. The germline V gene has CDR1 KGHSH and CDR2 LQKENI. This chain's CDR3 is CASSPDAEQYF. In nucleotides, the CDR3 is TGTGCCAGCTCACCTGATGCCGAGCAGTACTTC.

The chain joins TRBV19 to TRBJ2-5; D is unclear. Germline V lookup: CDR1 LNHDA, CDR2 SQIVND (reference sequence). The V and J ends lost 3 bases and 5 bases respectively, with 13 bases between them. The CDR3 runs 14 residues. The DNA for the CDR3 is TGTGCCAGTAGTATTCACGGCAGTGAGGAGACCCAGTACTTC. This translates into CASSIHGSEETQYF. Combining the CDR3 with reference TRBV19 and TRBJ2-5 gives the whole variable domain DGGITQSPKYLFRKEGQNVTLSCEQNLNHDAMYWYRQDPGQGLRLIYYSQIVNDFQKGDIAEGYSVSREKKESFPLTVTSAQKNPTAFYLCASSIHGSEETQYFGPGTRLLVL.